This T cell receptor beta chain was recovered during a study of CD8+ T cells in alopecia areata. Study in general: Those treated were given oral tofacitinib at 5 to 10 mg twice daily. The drug, tofacitinib, lasted 6 to 18 months, followed by 6 months off drug.

Reverse transcription of extracted RNA yielded cDNA, which provided the sequencing template. Repertoires were generated with immunoSEQ multiplex PCR, while TCRdb's copy carries only in-frame clones and drops some. The sample includes roughly 200,000 clones, approximately 38% of them seen just once. Indicated treatment: oral pan-JAK inhibitor, 5-10 mg twice daily. This CDR3 has 14 amino acids. CDR1 and CDR2 from the germline V gene are SQVTM and ANQGSEA. Trimming cost V 6 bases and J 5 bases; bases outside gene matches: 5. Of note for this clone: Its antigen is unidentified.

Study-level points and caveats: Under tofacitinib, numerous expanded lesional clonotypes remained detectable in scalp and blood.

The specimen comprised CD4+ T cells sorted from blood, sampled at roughly week 30, from a patient treated with tofacitinib. The chain is built from TRBV29-1 and TRBJ2-1, with TRBD2 identical over 12 bases. This receptor was identified in a human donor with alopecia areata. The CDR3: CSVYTSGRNNEQFF. The CDR3 nucleotides read TGCAGCGTATACACTAGCGGGAGGAACAATGAGCAGTTCTTC.